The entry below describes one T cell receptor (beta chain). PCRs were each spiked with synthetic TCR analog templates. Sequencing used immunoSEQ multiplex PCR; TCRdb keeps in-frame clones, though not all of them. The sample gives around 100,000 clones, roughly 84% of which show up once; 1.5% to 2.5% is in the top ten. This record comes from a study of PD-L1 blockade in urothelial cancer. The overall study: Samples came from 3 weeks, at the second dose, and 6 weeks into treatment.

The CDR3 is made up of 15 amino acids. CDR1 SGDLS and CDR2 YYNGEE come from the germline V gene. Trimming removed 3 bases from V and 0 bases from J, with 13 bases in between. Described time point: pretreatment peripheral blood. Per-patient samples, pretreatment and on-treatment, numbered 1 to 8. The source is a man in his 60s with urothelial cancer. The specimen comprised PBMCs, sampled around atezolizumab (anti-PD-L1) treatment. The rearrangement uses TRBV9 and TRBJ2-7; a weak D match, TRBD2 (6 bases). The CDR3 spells CASSGGDSHSYEQYF. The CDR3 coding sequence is TGTGCCAGCAGCGGGGGGGACTCCCACTCCTACGAGCAGTACTTC.